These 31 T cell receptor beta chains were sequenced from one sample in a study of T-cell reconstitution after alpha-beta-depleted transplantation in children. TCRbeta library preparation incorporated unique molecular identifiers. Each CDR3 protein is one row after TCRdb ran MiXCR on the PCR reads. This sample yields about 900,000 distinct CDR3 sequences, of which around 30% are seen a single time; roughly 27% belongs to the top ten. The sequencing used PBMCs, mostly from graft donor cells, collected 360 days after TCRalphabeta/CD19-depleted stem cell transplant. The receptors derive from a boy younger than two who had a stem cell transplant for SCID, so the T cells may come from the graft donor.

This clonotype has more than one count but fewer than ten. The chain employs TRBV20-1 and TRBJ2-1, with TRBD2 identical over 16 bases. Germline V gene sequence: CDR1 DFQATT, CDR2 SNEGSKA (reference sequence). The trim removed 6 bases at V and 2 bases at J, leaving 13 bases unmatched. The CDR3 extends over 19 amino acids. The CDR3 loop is CSARGPGTSGGVTYNEQFF. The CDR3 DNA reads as TGCAGTGCCCGAGGTCCCGGGACTAGCGGGGGGGTTACCTACAATGAGCAGTTCTTC.

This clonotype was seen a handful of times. The CDR3 DNA reads TGCGCCAGCCAATCGACAGGGGGCTGGAATGAGCAGTTCTTC. It is translated as CASQSTGGWNEQFF. The rearrangement uses TRBV10-2 and TRBJ2-1; 10 nucleotides line up with TRBD1. Germline CDR1 is WSHSY and CDR2 is SAAADI. With V trimmed by 8 bases and J by 7 bases, 8 bases remained unmatched. The CDR3 extends over 14 amino acids.

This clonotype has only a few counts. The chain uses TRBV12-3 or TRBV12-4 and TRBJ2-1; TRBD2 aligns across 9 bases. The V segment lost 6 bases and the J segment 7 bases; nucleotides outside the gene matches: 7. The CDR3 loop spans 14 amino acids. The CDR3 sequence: CASSTGLALNEQFF. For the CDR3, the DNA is TGTGCCAGCAGCACGGGACTAGCATTGAATGAGCAGTTCTTC.

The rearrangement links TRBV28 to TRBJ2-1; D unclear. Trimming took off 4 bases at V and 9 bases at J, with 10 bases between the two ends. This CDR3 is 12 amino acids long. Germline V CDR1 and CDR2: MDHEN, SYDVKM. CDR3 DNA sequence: TGTGCCAGCAGTTCCAGGTTTGGTGAGCAGTTCTTC. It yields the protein CASSSRFGEQFF.

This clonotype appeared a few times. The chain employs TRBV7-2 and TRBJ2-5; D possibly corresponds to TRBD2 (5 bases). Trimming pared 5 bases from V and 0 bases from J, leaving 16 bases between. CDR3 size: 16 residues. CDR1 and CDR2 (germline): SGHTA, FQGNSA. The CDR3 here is CASSLGLPNYQETQYF. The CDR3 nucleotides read TGTGCCAGCAGCCTTGGACTTCCAAACTACCAAGAGACCCAGTACTTC.

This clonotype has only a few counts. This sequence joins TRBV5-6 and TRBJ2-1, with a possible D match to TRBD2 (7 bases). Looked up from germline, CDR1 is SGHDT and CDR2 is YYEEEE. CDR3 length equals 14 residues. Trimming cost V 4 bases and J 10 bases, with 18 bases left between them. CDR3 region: CASSQWGAGVEQFF. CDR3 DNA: TGTGCCAGCAGCCAGTGGGGGGCGGGGGTGGAGCAGTTCTTC.

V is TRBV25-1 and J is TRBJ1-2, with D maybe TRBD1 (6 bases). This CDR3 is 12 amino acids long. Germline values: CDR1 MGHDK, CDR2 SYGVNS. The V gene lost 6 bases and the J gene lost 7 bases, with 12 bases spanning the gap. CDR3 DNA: TGTGCCAGCAGGCCGGGGGCGGCTGGCTACACCTTC. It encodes CASRPGAAGYTF.

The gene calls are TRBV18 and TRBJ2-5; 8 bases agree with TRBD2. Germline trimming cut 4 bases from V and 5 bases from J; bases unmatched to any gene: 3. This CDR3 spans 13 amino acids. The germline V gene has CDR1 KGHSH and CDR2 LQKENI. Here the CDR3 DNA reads TGTGCCAGCTCACGTCAGCGGGGGGAGACCCAGTACTTC. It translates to CASSRQRGETQYF.

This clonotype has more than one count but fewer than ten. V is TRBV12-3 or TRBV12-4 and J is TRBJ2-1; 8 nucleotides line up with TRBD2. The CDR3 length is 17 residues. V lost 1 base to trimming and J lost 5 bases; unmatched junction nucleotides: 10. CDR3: CASSLVFLAGPNNEQFF. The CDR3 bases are TGTGCCAGCAGTTTAGTCTTCTTAGCGGGGCCTAACAATGAGCAGTTCTTC.

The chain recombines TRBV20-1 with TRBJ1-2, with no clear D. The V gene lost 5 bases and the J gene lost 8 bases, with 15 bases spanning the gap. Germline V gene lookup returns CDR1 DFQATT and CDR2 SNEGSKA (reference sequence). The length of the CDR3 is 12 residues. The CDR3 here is CSAFPAPKGYTF. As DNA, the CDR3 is TGCAGTGCTTTTCCGGCCCCCAAAGGCTACACCTTC.

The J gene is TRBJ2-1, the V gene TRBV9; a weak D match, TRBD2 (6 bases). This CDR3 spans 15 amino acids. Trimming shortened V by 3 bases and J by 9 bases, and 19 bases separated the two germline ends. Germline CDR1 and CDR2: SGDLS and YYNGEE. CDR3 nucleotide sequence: TGTGCCAGCAGCGAGGAGGGACTCCCGGTAACTGAGCAGTTCTTC. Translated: CASSEEGLPVTEQFF.

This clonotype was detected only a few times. The CDR3 DNA reads TGCGCCAGCAGCTTGGTTCCGGGGACAGGGCGAGGCTACACCTTC. This encodes CASSLVPGTGRGYTF. The chain uses TRBV5-1 and TRBJ1-2, with 9 bases matching TRBD1. Trimming took 0 bases from V and 8 from J; bases not matched to a gene: 8. CDR3 length: 15 residues. Germline loops: CDR1 SGHRS, CDR2 YFSETQ.

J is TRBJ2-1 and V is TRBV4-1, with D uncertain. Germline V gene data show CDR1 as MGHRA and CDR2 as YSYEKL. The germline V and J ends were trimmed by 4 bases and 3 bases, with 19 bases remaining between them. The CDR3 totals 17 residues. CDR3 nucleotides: TGCGCCAGCAGCCTTCGTACGACACAGATATACTACAATGAGCAGTTCTTC. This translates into CASSLRTTQIYYNEQFF.

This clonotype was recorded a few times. The CDR3 bases are TGTGCCAGCAGCTTAAGGGCTAGGGGGACAGGCGACGAGCAGTACTTC. It specifies CASSLRARGTGDEQYF. V usage is TRBV7-3 and J usage is TRBJ2-7; 8 nucleotides match TRBD1. The CDR3 is made up of 16 amino acids. With 1 base clipped from V and 5 bases from J, the junction kept 10 bases outside the gene matches. Germline assignment: CDR1 SGHTA and CDR2 FQGTGA.

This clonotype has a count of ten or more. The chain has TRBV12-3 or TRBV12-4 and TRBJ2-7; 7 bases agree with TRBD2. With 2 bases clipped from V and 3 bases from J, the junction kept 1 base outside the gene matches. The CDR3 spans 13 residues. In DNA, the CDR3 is TGTGCCAGCAGTTTACGGGGGGACTACGAGCAGTACTTC. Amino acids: CASSLRGDYEQYF.

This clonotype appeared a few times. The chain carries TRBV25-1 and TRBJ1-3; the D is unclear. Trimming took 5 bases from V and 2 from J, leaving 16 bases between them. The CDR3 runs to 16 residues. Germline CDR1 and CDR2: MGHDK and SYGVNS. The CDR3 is CASSPPEGLPGNTIYF. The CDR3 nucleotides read TGTGCCAGCAGTCCTCCAGAAGGTTTACCTGGAAACACCATATATTTT.

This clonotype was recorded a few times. CDR3 sequence reads: CATSRDRAGPSDTQYF. Here the CDR3 DNA reads TGTGCCACCAGCAGAGATCGCGCGGGGCCCTCCGATACGCAGTATTTT. The chain recombines TRBV15 with TRBJ2-3, with D possibly being TRBD2 (6 bases). Germline V lookup: CDR1 LNHNV, CDR2 YYDKDF (reference sequence). CDR3 length: 16 residues. Trimming removed 0 bases from V and 6 bases from J, with 16 bases in between.

The CDR3, as DNA: TGCAGTGCCGGGGGAGTGTGCGGCGATGAGCAGTTCTTC. As protein: CSAGGVCGDEQFF. This sequence joins TRBV20-1 and TRBJ2-1, with D possibly TRBD2 on 6 matching bases. This CDR3 is 13 amino acids long. The germline V and J ends were trimmed by 6 bases and 8 bases, with 17 bases remaining between them. CDR1 and CDR2 from the germline V gene are DFQATT and SNEGSKA (reference sequence).

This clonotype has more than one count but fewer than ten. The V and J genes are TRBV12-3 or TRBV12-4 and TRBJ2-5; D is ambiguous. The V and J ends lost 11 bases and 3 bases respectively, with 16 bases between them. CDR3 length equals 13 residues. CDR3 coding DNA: TGTGCCTTACACGGTCTGTGGGAAGAGACCCAGTACTTC. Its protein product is CALHGLWEETQYF.

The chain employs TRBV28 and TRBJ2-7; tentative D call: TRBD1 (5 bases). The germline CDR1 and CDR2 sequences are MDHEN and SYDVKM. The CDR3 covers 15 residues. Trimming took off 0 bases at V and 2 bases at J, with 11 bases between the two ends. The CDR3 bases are TGTGCCAGCAGTTTATGGGCAGGGCCCACCTACGAGCAGTACTTC. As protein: CASSLWAGPTYEQYF. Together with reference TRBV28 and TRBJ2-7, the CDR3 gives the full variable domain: DVKVTQSSRYLVKRTGEKVFLECVQDMDHENMFWYRQDPGLGLRLIYFSYDVKMKEKGDIPEGYSVSREKKERFSLILESASTNQTSMYLCASSLWAGPTYEQYFGPGTRLTVT.

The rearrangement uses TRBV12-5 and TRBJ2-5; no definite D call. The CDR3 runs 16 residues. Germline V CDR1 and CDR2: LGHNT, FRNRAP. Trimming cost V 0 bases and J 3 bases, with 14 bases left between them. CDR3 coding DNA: TGTGCTAGTGGTTTGGTATCGATCACTCCTAAAGAGACCCAGTACTTC. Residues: CASGLVSITPKETQYF.

The CDR3 region is CASSFRGRMNTEAFF. Written as DNA, the CDR3 is TGTGCCAGCAGCTTTAGGGGCAGGATGAACACTGAAGCTTTCTTT. The chain couples TRBV11-1 to TRBJ1-1; weak D call: TRBD1 (5 bases). The CDR3 loop spans 15 amino acids. CDR1 is SGHAT, CDR2 FQDESV, per germline (reference sequence). V was shortened by 3 bases and J by 0 bases, with 11 bases between the two germline ends.

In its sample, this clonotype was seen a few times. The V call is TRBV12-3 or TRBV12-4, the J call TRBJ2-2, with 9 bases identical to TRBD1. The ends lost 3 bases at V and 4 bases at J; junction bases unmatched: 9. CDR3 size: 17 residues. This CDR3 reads CASSLGGTGPSTGELFF. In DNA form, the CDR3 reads TGTGCCAGCAGTTTGGGGGGGACAGGGCCCTCCACCGGGGAGCTGTTTTTT.

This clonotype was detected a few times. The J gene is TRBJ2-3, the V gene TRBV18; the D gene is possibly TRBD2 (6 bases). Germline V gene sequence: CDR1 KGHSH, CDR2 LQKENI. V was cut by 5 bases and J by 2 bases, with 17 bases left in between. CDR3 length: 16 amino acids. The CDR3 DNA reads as TGTGCCAGCTCAACCTTAGCGGTGCCCTACACAGATACGCAGTATTTT. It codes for CASSTLAVPYTDTQYF.

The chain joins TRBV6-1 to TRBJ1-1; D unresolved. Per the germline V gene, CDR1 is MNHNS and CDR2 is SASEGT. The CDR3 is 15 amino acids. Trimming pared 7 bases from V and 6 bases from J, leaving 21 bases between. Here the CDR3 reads CASTARSARVAEAFF. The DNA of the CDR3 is TGTGCCAGCACGGCCCGCTCCGCTCGAGTAGCTGAAGCTTTCTTT.

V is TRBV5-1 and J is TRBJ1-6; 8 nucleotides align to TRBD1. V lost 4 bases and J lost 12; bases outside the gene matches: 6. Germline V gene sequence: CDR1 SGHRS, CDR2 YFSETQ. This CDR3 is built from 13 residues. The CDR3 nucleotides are TGCGCCAGCAGCGGGGACAGGAGGAGACCCCTCCACTTT. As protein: CASSGDRRRPLHF.

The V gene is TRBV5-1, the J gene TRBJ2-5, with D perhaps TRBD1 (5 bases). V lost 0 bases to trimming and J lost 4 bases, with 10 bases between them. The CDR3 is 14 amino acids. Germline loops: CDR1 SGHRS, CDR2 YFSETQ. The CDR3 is CASSLGSGRETQYF. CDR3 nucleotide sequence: TGCGCCAGCAGCTTGGGATCAGGGCGAGAGACCCAGTACTTC.

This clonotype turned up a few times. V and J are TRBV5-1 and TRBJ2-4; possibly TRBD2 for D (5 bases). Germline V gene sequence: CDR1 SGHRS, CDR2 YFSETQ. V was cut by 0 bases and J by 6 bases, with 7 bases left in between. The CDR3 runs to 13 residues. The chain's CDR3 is CASSLGGPNIQYF. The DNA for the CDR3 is TGCGCCAGCAGCTTGGGAGGGCCAAACATTCAGTACTTC. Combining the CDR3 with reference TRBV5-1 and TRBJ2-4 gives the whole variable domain KAGVTQTPRYLIKTRGQQVTLSCSPISGHRSVSWYQQTPGQGLQFLFEYFSETQRNKGNFPGRFSGRQFSNSRSEMNVSTLELGDSALYLCASSLGGPNIQYFGAGTRLSVL.

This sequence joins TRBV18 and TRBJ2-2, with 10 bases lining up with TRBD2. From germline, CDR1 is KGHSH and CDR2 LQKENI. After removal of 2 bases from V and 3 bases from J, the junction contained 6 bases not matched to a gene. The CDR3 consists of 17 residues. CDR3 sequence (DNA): TGTGCCAGCTCACCAAAGCTAGCGGGGGATTACACCGGGGAGCTGTTTTTT. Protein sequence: CASSPKLAGDYTGELFF.

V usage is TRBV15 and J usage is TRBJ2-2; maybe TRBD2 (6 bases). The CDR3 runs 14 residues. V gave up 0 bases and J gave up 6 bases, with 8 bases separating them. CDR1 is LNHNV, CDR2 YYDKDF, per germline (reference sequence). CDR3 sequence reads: CATSRDPGAGELFF. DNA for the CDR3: TGTGCCACCAGCAGAGATCCGGGGGCCGGGGAGCTGTTTTTT.

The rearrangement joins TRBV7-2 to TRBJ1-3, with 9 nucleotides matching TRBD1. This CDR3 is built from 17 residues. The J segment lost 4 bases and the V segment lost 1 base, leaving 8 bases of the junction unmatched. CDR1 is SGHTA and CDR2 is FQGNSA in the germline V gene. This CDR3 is CASSLGGQGTAGNTIYF. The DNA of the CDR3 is TGTGCCAGCAGCTTAGGGGGACAGGGTACGGCCGGAAACACCATATATTTT.